The next 17 T cell receptor beta chains were all read from a single sample in a study of T cell repertoires in cytomegalovirus infection. TCRdb reprocessed the reads with MiXCR, giving one entry per CDR3 protein. The sample consists of around 210,000 distinct CDR3 sequences, around 6.6% of them appearing once. Material: PBMCs. The origin of the receptors is a human donor in good health (CMV status not recorded). Some clones in this sample may be carry-over from other donors' samples.

This clonotype came up a few times. The chain couples TRBV28 to TRBJ2-7; D is ambiguous. Trimming pared 2 bases from V and 5 bases from J, leaving 7 bases between. Germline V gene lookup returns CDR1 MDHEN and CDR2 SYDVKM. The CDR3 extends over 12 amino acids. CDR3 in DNA: TGTGCCAGCAGTTTAAGGTTGAACGAGCAGTACTTC. Translation: CASSLRLNEQYF. Together with reference TRBV28 and TRBJ2-7, the CDR3 gives the full variable domain: DVKVTQSSRYLVKRTGEKVFLECVQDMDHENMFWYRQDPGLGLRLIYFSYDVKMKEKGDIPEGYSVSREKKERFSLILESASTNQTSMYLCASSLRLNEQYFGPGTRLTVT.

In this sample, this clonotype turned up many times. The V gene is TRBV19, the J gene TRBJ2-1; D may be TRBD1 (5 bases). V lost 1 base and J 9 bases, leaving 13 bases between the germline ends. The V gene's germline CDR1 is LNHDA and CDR2 SQIVND (reference sequence). CDR3 length: 14 amino acids. The DNA for the CDR3 is TGTGCCAGTAGTATAGTACAGGTTAAAGGTGAGCAGTTCTTC. It yields the protein CASSIVQVKGEQFF. Based on the CDR3 plus reference TRBV19 and TRBJ2-1, the full variable domain is DGGITQSPKYLFRKEGQNVTLSCEQNLNHDAMYWYRQDPGQGLRLIYYSQIVNDFQKGDIAEGYSVSREKKESFPLTVTSAQKNPTAFYLCASSIVQVKGEQFFGPGTRLTVL.

This clonotype was seen ten or more times. The chain uses TRBV7-9 and TRBJ1-3; TRBD1 agrees at 7 bases. The J segment lost 2 bases and the V segment lost 9 bases, leaving 13 bases of the junction unmatched. This CDR3 has 16 amino acids. The V gene's germline CDR1 is SEHNR and CDR2 FQNEAQ (reference sequence). The CDR3 DNA follows: TGTGCCAGTCAAGACGGGGGACAGATAGCTGGAAACACCATATATTTT. This sequence encodes CASQDGGQIAGNTIYF.

In this sample, this clonotype turned up many times. The rearrangement links TRBV7-9 to TRBJ1-2, with no clear D. The CDR3 sequence is 16 residues long. CDR1 and CDR2 from the germline V gene are SEHNR and FQNEAQ (reference sequence). Trimming took 5 bases from V and 2 from J, leaving 18 bases between them. Written as DNA, the CDR3 is TGTGCCAGCAGCCCGCAAGGGAGGGCGGTAAACTATGGCTACACCTTC. It yields the protein CASSPQGRAVNYGYTF.

This clonotype was seen ten or more times. V and J are TRBV12-3 or TRBV12-4 and TRBJ2-5, with a tentative D call TRBD2 (5 bases). The CDR3 contains 14 residues. Trimming stripped 6 bases from V and 4 bases from J, with 15 bases between. CDR3 sequence (DNA): TGTGCCAGCAGGCCCGGGGTCCTCGGAGAGACCCAGTACTTC. Translation: CASRPGVLGETQYF.

At least ten counts were recorded for this clonotype. The chain combines TRBV6-2 or TRBV6-3 with TRBJ2-7, with D hard to call. Trimming cost V 2 bases and J 6 bases, with 11 bases left between them. The CDR3 loop spans 13 amino acids. Germline CDR1 MNHEY, CDR2 SVGEGT. In nucleotides, the CDR3 is TGTGCCAGCAGTTACGACCCCGGCGTCGAGCAGTACTTC. It is translated as CASSYDPGVEQYF.

This clonotype was observed at least ten times. This chain links TRBV12-3 or TRBV12-4 with TRBJ1-5; 9 bases match TRBD1. The CDR3 spans 15 residues. V shed 6 bases, J shed 3 bases, and the junction held 6 bases outside the gene matches. This chain's CDR3 is CASSSGQGDNQPQHF. CDR3 nucleotide sequence: TGTGCCAGCAGCTCGGGACAGGGTGACAATCAGCCCCAGCATTTT.

The table lists this clonotype with many counts. This chain links TRBV29-1 with TRBJ1-2; 10 bases are a match to TRBD1. Germline V gene data show CDR1 as SQVTM and CDR2 as ANQGSEA. CDR3 length: 13 amino acids. The V and J ends lost 3 bases and 4 bases, in that order; junction bases with no gene match: 2. DNA for the CDR3: TGCAGCGTTGAGAGGACAGGGGGCTATGGCTACACCTTC. It encodes CSVERTGGYGYTF.

The table lists this clonotype with many counts. The rearrangement joins TRBV28 to TRBJ1-1; D might be TRBD1 (5 bases). The CDR3 totals 14 residues. Germline V gives CDR1 MDHEN, CDR2 SYDVKM. The V end was cut by 5 bases, the J end by 1 base, with 11 bases between. CDR3 loop: CASSIIGGNTEAFF. CDR3 DNA sequence: TGTGCCAGCAGTATAATTGGGGGGAACACTGAAGCTTTCTTT.

In its sample, this clonotype was seen many times. The chain combines TRBV28 with TRBJ1-1; TRBD1 matches at 10 bases. Trimming cost V 5 bases and J 11 bases; bases outside gene matches: 17. Germline CDR1 is MDHEN and CDR2 is SYDVKM. The CDR3 has 16 amino acids. The DNA of the CDR3 is TGTGCCAGCAGTATGCTTCCCGGGACAGGGGATGAACTCGCTTTCTTT. Translating gives CASSMLPGTGDELAFF.

This chain connects TRBV9 to TRBJ2-3; possibly TRBD1 or TRBD2 for D (6 bases each). Per the germline V gene, CDR1 is SGDLS and CDR2 is YYNGEE. V lost 2 bases and J lost 0, with 10 bases in between. The CDR3 loop spans 15 amino acids. CDR3 DNA: TGTGCCAGCAGCGTTACAGGGACTAGCACAGATACGCAGTATTTT. Its translation is CASSVTGTSTDTQYF.

This clonotype was counted a few times. The rearrangement joins TRBV20-1 to TRBJ2-1; 14 positions match TRBD2. Unmatched junction bases numbered 7, after V lost 5 bases and J lost 7 bases. Germline V gene sequence: CDR1 DFQATT, CDR2 SNEGSKA (reference sequence). There are 15 residues in the CDR3. In DNA, the CDR3 is TGCAGTGCTCGACTAGCGGGGGGGCCTATGAATGAGCAGTTCTTC. Amino acids: CSARLAGGPMNEQFF.

There are many counts of this clonotype. The chain combines TRBV28 with TRBJ2-5; 16 nucleotides align to TRBD2. The CDR3 is 17 amino acids. Germline V lookup: CDR1 MDHEN, CDR2 SYDVKM. Trimming cost V 3 bases and J 5 bases; bases outside gene matches: 6. The CDR3 is CASSFGTSGGARETQYF. The CDR3 nucleotides read TGTGCCAGCAGTTTCGGGACTAGCGGGGGGGCTAGGGAGACCCAGTACTTC.

This clonotype was observed many times. This rearrangement joins TRBV7-9 to TRBJ2-5; D is ambiguous. Germline-derived CDR1 and CDR2 are SEHNR and FQNEAQ (reference sequence). There are 13 residues in the CDR3. Trimming took 2 bases from V and 4 from J, leaving 8 bases between them. The CDR3 reads CASSLNTLETQYF. The CDR3 bases are TGTGCCAGCAGCTTAAACACCCTAGAGACCCAGTACTTC.

This clonotype appeared a few times. The chain couples TRBV2 to TRBJ2-7; TRBD1 agrees at 8 bases. Germline V lookup: CDR1 SNHLY, CDR2 FYNNEI. This CDR3 region has 15 residues. The V segment lost 4 bases and the J segment 3 bases; nucleotides outside the gene matches: 8. The CDR3 sequence is CASSAAGGANYEQYF. DNA for the CDR3: TGTGCCAGCAGTGCGGCAGGGGGCGCTAACTACGAGCAGTACTTC.

This clonotype was counted ten times or more. The chain combines TRBV5-1 with TRBJ1-1; 11 nucleotides align to TRBD1. Germline V gene data show CDR1 as SGHRS and CDR2 as YFSETQ. This CDR3 is 15 amino acids long. The V segment lost 4 bases and the J segment 10 bases; nucleotides outside the gene matches: 12. The CDR3 DNA is TGCGCCAGCAGCCCTGGACAGGGGGCGGCCCTTGGAGCTTTCTTT. Amino acids: CASSPGQGAALGAFF.

This clonotype was recorded many times. The chain employs TRBV7-2 and TRBJ1-4; a weak D match, TRBD1 (5 bases). V was shortened by 1 base and J by 8 bases, with 11 bases between the two germline ends. Per germline, CDR1 SGHTA and CDR2 FQGNSA. The CDR3 is made up of 14 amino acids. CDR3 bases: TGTGCCAGCAGCTTAGGGCAGGGCAAGGAAAAACTGTTTTTT. Translating gives CASSLGQGKEKLFF.